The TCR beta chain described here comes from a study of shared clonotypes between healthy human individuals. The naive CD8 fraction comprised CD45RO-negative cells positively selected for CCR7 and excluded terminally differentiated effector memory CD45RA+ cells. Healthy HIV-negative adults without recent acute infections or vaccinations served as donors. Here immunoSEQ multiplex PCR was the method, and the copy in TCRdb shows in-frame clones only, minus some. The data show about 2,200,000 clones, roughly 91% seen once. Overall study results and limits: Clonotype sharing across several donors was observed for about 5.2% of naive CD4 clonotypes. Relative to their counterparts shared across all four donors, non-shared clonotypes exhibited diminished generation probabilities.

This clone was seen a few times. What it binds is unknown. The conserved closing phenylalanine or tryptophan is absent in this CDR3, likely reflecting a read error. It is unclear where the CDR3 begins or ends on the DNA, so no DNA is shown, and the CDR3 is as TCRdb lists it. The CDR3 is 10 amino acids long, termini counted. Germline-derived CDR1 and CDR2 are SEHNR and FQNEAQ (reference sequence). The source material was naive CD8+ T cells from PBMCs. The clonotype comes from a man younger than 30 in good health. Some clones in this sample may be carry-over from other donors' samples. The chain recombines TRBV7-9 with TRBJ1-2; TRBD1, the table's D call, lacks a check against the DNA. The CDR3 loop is CASSPQLQWH.